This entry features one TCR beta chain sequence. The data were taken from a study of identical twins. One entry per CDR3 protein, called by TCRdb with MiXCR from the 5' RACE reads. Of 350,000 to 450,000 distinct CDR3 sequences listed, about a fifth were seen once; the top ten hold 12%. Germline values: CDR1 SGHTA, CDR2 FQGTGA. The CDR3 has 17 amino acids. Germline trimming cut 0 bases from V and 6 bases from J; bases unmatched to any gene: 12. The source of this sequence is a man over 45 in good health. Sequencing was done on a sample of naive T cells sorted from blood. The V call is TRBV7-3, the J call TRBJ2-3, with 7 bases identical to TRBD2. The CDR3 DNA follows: TGTGCCAGCAGCTTAACGTCTCTGGGGGAGGGCCGGGATACGCAGTATTTT. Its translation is CASSLTSLGEGRDTQYF.